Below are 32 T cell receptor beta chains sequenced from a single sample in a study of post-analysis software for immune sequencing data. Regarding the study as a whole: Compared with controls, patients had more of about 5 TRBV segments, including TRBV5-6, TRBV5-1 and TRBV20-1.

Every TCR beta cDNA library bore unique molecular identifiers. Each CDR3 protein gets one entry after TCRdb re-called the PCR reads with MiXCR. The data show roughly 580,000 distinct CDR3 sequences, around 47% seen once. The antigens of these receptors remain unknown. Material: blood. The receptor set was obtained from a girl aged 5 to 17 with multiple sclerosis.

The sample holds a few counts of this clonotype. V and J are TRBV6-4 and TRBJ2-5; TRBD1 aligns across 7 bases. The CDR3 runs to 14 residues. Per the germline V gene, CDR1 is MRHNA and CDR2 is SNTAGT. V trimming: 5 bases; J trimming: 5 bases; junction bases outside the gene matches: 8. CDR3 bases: TGTGCCAGCAGTAAAACAGGGGAAGGGGAGACCCAGTACTTC. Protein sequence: CASSKTGEGETQYF.

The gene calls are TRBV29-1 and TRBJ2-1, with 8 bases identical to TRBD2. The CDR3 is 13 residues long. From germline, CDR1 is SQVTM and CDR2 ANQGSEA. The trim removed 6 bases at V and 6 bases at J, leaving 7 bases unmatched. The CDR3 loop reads CSVVLAAFNEQFF. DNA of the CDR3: TGCAGCGTAGTACTAGCGGCCTTCAATGAGCAGTTCTTC.

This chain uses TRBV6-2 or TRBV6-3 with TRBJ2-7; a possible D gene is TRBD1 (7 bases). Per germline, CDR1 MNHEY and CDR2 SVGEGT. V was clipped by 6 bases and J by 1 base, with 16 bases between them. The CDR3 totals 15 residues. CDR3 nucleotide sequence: TGTGCCAGCAGGCTTGACAGGGAGGCTTCCTACGAGCAGTACTTC. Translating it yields CASRLDREASYEQYF.

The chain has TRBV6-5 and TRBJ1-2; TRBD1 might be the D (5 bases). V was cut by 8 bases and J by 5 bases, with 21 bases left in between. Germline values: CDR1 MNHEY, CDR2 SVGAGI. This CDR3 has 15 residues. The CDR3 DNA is TGTGCCAGCTCCCTATCCCGACAGCTATCTTATGGCTACACCTTC. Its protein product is CASSLSRQLSYGYTF.

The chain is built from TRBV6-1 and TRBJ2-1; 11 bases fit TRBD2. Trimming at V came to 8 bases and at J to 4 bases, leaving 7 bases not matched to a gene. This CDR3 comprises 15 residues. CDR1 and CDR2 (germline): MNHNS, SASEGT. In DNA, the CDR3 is TGTGCCAGCCACCAGGGACTAGCGGCTTACAATGAGCAGTTCTTC. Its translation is CASHQGLAAYNEQFF.

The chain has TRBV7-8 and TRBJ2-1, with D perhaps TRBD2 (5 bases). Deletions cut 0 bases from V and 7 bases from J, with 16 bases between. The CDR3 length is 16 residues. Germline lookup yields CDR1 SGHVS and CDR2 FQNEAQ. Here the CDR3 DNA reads TGTGCCAGCAGCTTAGCGCGGGCTAGCCGGGCTAATGAGCAGTTCTTC. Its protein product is CASSLARASRANEQFF.

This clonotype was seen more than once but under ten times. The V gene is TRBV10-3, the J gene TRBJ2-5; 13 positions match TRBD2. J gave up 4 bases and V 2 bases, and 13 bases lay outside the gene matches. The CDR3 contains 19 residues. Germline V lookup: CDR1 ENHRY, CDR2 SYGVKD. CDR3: CAISEGRTSGRVIRETQYF. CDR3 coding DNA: TGTGCCATCAGTGAGGGTCGGACTAGCGGGAGAGTAATACGAGAGACCCAGTACTTC.

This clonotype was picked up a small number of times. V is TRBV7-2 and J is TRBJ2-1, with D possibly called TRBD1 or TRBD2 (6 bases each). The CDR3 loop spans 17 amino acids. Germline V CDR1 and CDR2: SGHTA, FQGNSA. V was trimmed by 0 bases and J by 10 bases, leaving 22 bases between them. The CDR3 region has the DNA TGTGCCAGCAGCTTAGCGCCCCCGGGTCTTAAGGGGGGCGAGCAGTTCTTC. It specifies CASSLAPPGLKGGEQFF.

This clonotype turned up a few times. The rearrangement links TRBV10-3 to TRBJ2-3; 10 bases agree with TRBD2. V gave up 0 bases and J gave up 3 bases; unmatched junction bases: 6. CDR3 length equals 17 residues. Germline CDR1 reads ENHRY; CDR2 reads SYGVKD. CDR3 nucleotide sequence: TGTGCCATCAGTGAGTCCCCTAGCGGGAGTTCAACAGATACGCAGTATTTT. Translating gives CAISESPSGSSTDTQYF.

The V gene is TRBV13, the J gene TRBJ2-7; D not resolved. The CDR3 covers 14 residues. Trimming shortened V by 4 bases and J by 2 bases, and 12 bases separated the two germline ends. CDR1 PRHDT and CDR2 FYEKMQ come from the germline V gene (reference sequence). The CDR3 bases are TGTGCCAGCAGCTCCCCTAGAAGTCCCTACGAGCAGTACTTC. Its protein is CASSSPRSPYEQYF.

The CDR3 DNA follows: TGTGCCAGCAGTCCTGGGGCTAGCGGGACTGAGACCCAGTACTTC. Translation: CASSPGASGTETQYF. The chain is built from TRBV7-9 and TRBJ2-5, with 9 nucleotides matching TRBD2. Germline V CDR1 and CDR2: SEHNR, FQNEAQ (reference sequence). The CDR3 totals 15 residues. The V gene end was trimmed by 6 bases and the J gene end by 5 bases; junction bases not matched to a gene: 10.

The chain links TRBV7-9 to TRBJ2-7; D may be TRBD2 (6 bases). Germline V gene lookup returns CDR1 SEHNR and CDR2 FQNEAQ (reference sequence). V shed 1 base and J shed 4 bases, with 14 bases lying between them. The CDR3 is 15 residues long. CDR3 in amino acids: CASSLGASARYEQYF. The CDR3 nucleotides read TGTGCCAGCAGCTTAGGAGCTAGCGCCCGATACGAGCAGTACTTC.

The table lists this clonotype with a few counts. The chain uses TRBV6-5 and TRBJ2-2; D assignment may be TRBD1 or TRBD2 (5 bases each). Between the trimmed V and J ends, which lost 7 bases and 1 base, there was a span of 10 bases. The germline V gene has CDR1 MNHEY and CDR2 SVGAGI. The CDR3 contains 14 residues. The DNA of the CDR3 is TGTGCCAGCACCTTGGGGGTGAACACCGGGGAGCTGTTTTTT. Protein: CASTLGVNTGELFF.

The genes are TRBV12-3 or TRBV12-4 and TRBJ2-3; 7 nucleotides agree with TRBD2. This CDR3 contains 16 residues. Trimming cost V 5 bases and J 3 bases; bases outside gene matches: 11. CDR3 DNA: TGTGCCAGCAGTCCGAATTATAGCGGGTCGACAGATACGCAGTATTTT. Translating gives CASSPNYSGSTDTQYF.

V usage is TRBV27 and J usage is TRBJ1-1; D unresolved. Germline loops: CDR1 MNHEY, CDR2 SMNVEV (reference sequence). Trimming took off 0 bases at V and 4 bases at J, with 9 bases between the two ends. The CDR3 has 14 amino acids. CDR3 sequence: CASSLSSGFTEAFF. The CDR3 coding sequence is TGTGCCAGCAGTTTATCGTCCGGGTTCACTGAAGCTTTCTTT.

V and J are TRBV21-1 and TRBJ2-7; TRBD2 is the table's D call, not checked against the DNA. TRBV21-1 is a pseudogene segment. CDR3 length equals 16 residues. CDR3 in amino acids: CASSMAPAGGPNEQYF. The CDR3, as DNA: TGTGCCAGCAGCATGGCCCCAGCGGGAGGGCCGAACGAGCAGTACTTC.

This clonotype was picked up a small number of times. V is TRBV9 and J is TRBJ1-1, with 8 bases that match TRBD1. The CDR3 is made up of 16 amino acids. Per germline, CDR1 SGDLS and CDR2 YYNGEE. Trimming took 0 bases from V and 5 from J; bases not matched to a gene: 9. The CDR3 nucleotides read TGTGCCAGCAGCGTAGCTCCGACAGGGGCAGAGACTGAAGCTTTCTTT. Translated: CASSVAPTGAETEAFF.

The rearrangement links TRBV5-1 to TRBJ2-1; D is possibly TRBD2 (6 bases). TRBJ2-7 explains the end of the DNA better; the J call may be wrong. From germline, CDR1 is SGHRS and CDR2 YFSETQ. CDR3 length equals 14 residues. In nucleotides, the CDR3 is TGCGCCAGCAGCGCCGGCGGGACTGGCCCTCAGCAGTACTTC. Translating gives CASSAGGTGPQQYF.

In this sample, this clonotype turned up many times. Written as DNA, the CDR3 is TGTGCCAGCACGAGAGGGCCCCTCTACGAGCAGTACTTC. Encoded protein: CASTRGPLYEQYF. J is TRBJ2-7 and V is TRBV27, with a weak D call TRBD2 (5 bases). This CDR3 contains 13 residues. Trimming cost V 7 bases and J 3 bases, with 13 bases left between them. The germline V gene has CDR1 MNHEY and CDR2 SMNVEV (reference sequence).

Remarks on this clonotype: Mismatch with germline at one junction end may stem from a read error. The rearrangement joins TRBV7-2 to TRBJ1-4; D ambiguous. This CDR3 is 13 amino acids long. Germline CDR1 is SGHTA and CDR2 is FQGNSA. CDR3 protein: CASSPANNEKLFF. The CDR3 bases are TGCGCCAGCAGCCCAGCAAATAATGAAAAACTGTTTTTT.

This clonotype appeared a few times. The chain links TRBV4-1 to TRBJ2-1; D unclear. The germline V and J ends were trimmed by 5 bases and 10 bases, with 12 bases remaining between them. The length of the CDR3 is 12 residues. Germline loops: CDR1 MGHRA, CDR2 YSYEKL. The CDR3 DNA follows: TGCGCCAGCAGCTCGGTAAATGACGAGCAGTTCTTC. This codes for CASSSVNDEQFF.

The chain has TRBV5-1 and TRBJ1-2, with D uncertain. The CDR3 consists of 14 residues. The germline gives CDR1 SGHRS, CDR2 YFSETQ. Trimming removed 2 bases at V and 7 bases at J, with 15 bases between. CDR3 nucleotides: TGCGCCAGCAGCTTAGGAGACCCCGGGCGTGGCTACACCTTC. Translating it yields CASSLGDPGRGYTF.

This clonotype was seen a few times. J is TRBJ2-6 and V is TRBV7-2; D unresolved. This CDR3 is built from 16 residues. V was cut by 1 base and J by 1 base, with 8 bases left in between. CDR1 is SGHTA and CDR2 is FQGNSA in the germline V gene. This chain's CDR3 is CASSLVTGSGANVLTF. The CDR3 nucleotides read TGTGCCAGCAGCTTAGTAACCGGGTCTGGGGCCAACGTCCTGACTTTC. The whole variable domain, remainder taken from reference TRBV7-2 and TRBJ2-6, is GAGVSQSPSNKVTEKGKDVELRCDPISGHTALYWYRQSLGQGLEFLIYFQGNSAPDKSGLPSDRFSAERTGGSVSTLTIQRTQQEDSAVYLCASSLVTGSGANVLTFGAGSRLTVL.

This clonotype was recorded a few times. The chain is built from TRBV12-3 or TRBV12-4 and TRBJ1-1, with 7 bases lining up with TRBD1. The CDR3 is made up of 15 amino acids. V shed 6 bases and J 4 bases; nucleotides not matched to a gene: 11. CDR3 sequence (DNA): TGTGCCAGCAGGCCTCGACAGGGAGGGGTCACTGAAGCTTTCTTT. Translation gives CASRPRQGGVTEAFF.

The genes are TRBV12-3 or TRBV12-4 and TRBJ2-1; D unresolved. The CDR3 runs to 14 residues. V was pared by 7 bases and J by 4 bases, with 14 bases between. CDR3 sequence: CASIESGLYNEQFF. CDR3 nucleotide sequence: TGTGCCAGCATCGAGTCCGGGTTATACAATGAGCAGTTCTTC.

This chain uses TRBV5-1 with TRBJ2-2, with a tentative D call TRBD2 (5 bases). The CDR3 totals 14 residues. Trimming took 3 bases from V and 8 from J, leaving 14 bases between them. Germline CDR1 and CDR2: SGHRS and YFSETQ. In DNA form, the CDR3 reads TGCGCCAGCAGCTCACGGTCTAGCACGGGGGAGCTGTTTTTT. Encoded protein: CASSSRSSTGELFF. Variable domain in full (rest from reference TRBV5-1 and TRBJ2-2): KAGVTQTPRYLIKTRGQQVTLSCSPISGHRSVSWYQQTPGQGLQFLFEYFSETQRNKGNFPGRFSGRQFSNSRSEMNVSTLELGDSALYLCASSSRSSTGELFFGEGSRLTVL.

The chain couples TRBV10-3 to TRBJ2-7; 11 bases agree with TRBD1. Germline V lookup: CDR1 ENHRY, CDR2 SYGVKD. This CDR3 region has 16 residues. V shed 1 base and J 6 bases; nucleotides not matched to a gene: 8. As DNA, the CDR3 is TGTGCCATCAGTGAGTTAGGACAGGGGGCCCGGGGCGAGCAGTACTTC. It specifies CAISELGQGARGEQYF.

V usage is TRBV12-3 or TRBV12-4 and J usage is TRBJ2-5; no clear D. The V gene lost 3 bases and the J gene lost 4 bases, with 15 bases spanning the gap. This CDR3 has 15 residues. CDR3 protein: CASSLKQMLGETQYF. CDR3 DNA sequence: TGTGCCAGCAGTTTGAAGCAGATGCTTGGAGAGACCCAGTACTTC.

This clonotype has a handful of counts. CDR3 sequence (DNA): TGTGCCAGCAGCCCGGAGGGGGTCCTTCCCGAGCAGTACTTC. Amino acids: CASSPEGVLPEQYF. The chain carries TRBV3-1 and TRBJ2-7; D may match TRBD1 or TRBD2 (6 bases each). The CDR3 sequence is 14 residues long. The germline V and J ends were trimmed by 4 bases and 6 bases, with 16 bases remaining between them. Germline V gives CDR1 LGHDT, CDR2 YNNKEL (reference sequence).

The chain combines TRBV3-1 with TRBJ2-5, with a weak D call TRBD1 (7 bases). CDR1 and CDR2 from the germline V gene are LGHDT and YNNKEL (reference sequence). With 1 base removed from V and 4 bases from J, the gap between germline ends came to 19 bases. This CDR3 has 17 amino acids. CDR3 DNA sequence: TGTGCCAGCAGCCAAGGGGGGGTTAGACAGGGTAGAGAGACCCAGTACTTC. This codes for CASSQGGVRQGRETQYF.

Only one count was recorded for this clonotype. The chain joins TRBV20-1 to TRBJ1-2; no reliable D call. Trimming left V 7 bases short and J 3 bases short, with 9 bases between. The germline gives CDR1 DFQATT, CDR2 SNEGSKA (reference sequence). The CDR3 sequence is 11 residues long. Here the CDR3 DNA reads TGCAGTGTACCGGGGTACTATGGCTACACCTTC. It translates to CSVPGYYGYTF.

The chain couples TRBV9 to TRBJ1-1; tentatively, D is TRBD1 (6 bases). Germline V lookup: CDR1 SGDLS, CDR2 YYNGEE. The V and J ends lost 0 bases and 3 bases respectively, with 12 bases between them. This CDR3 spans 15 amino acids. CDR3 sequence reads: CASSVGGGPYTEAFF. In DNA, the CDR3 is TGTGCCAGCAGCGTAGGCGGGGGGCCATACACTGAAGCTTTCTTT.